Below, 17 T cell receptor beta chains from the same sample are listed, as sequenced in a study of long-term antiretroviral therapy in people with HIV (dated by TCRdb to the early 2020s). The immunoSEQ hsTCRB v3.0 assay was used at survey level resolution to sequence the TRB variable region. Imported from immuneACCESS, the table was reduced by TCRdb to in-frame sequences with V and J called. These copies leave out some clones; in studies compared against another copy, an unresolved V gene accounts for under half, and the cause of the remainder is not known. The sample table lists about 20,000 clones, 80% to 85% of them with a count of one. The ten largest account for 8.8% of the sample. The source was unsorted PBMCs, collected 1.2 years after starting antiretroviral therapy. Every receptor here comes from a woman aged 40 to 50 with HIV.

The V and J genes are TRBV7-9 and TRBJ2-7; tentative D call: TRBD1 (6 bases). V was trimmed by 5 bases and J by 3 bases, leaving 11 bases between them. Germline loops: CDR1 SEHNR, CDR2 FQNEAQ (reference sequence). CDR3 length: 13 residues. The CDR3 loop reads CASSHRVSYEQYF. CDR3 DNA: TGTGCCAGCAGCCACAGGGTCAGCTACGAGCAGTACTTC.

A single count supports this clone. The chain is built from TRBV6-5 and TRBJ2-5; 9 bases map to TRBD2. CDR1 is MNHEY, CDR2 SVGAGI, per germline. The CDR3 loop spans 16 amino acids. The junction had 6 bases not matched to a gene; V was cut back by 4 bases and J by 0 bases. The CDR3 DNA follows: TGTGCCAGCAGTTCTAGCGGGACTCTGTACCAAGAGACCCAGTACTTC. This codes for CASSSSGTLYQETQYF.

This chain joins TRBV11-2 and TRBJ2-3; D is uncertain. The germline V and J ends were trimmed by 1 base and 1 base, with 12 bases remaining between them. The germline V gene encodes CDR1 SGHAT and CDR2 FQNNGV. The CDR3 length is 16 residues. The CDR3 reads CASSLVTSAGTDTQYF. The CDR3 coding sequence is TGTGCCAGCAGCTTAGTAACTTCCGCGGGCACAGATACGCAGTATTTT. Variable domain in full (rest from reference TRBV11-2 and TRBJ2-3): EAGVAQSPRYKIIEKRQSVAFWCNPISGHATLYWYQQILGQGPKLLIQFQNNGVVDDSQLPKDRFSAERLKGVDSTLKIQPAKLEDSAVYLCASSLVTSAGTDTQYFGPGTRLTVL.

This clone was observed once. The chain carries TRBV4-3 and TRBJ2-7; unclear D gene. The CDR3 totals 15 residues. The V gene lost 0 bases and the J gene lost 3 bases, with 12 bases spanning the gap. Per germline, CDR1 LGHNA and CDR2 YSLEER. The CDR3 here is CASSQERVWGYEQYF. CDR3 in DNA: TGCGCCAGCAGCCAAGAAAGGGTCTGGGGCTACGAGCAGTACTTC.

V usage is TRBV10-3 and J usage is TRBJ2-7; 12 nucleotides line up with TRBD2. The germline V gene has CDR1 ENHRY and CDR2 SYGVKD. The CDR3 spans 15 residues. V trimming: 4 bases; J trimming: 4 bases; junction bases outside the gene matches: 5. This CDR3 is CAISGRTSGTYEQYF. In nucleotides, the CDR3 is TGTGCCATCAGTGGGAGGACTAGCGGGACTTACGAGCAGTACTTC.

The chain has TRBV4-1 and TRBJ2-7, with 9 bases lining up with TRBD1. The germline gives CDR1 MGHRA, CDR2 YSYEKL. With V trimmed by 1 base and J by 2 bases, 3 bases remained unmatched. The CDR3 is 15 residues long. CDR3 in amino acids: CASSQGTGDAYEQYF. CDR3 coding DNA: TGCGCCAGCAGCCAAGGGACAGGGGACGCCTACGAGCAGTACTTC.

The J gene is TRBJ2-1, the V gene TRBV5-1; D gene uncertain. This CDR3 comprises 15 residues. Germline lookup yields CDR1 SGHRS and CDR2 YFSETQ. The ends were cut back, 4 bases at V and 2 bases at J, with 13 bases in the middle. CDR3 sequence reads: CASSLPDGPYNEQFF. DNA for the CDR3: TGCGCCAGCAGCCTGCCGGACGGACCCTACAATGAGCAGTTCTTC.

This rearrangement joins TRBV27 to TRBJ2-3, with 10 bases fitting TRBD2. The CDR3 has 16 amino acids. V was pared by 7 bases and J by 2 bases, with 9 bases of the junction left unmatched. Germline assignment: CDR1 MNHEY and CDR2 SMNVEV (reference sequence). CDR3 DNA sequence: TGTGCCAGCAACCCCGTCGGACTAGCGGCCACAGATACGCAGTATTTT. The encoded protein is CASNPVGLAATDTQYF.

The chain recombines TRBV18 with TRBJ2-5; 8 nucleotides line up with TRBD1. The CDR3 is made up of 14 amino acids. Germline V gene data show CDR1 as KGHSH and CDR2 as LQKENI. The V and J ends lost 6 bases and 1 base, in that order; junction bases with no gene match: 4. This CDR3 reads CASSGQEGQETQYF. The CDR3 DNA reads TGTGCCAGCTCGGGACAGGAGGGCCAAGAGACCCAGTACTTC. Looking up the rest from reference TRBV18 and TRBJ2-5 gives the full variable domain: NAGVMQNPRHLVRRRGQEARLRCSPMKGHSHVYWYRQLPEEGLKFMVYLQKENIIDESGMPKERFSAEFPKEGPSILRIQQVVRGDSAAYFCASSGQEGQETQYFGPGTRLLVL.

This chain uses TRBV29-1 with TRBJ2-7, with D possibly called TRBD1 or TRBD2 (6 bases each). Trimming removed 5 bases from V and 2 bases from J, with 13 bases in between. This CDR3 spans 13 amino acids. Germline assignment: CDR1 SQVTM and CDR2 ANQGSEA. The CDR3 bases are TGCAGCGTTTTAAGGGGGGCAACCTACGAGCAGTACTTC. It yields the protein CSVLRGATYEQYF.

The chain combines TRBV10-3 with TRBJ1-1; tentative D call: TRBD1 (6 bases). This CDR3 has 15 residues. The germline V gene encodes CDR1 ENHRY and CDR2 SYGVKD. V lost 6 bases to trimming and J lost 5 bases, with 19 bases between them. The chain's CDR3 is CAIRRGDTEGTEAFF. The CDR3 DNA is TGTGCCATCAGGCGCGGGGACACCGAGGGGACTGAAGCTTTCTTT.

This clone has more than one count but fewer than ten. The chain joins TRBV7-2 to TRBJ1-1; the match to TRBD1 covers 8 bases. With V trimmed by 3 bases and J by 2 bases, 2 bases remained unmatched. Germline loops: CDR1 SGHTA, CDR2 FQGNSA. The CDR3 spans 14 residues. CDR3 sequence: CASSLTGANTEAFF. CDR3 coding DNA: TGTGCCAGCAGCTTGACAGGGGCCAACACTGAAGCTTTCTTT.

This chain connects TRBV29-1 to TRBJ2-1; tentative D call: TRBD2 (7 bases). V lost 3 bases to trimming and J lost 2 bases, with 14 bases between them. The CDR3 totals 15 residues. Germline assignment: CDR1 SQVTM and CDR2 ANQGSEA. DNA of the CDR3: TGCAGCGTTGAGACAGGTGGGGGGGCCTACAATGAGCAGTTCTTC. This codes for CSVETGGGAYNEQFF.

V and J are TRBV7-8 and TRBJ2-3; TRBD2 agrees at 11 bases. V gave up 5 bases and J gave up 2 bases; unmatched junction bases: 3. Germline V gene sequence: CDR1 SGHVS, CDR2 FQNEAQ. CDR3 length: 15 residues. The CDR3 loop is CASSMGLADTDTQYF. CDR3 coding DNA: TGTGCCAGCAGCATGGGACTAGCGGACACAGATACGCAGTATTTT.

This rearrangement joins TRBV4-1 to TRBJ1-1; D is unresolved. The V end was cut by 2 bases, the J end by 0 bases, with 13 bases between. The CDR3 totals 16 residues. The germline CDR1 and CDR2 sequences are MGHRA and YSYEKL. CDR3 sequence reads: CASSQLSGYMNTEAFF. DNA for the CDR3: TGCGCCAGCAGCCAATTATCGGGGTATATGAACACTGAAGCTTTCTTT.

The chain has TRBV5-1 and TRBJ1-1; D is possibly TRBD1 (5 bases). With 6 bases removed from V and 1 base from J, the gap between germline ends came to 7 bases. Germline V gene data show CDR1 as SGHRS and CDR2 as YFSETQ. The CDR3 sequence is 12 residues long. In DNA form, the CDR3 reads TGCGCCAGCAAGGACACGAACACTGAAGCTTTCTTT. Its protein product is CASKDTNTEAFF.

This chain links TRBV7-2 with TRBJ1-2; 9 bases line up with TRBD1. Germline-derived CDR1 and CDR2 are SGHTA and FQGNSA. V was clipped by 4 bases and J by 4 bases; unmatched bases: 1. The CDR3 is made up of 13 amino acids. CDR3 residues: CASSSGQGYGYTF. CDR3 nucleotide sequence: TGTGCCAGCAGCTCGGGACAGGGCTATGGCTACACCTTC.